A selection of T cell receptor beta chains follows, all from one sample in a study of CD8 T cells in ankylosing spondylitis. Each CDR3 protein gets one entry after TCRdb re-called the 5' RACE reads with MiXCR. The data show roughly 150,000 distinct CDR3 sequences, with 6% to 8.5% seen just once and around 12% held by the top ten. The sequencing sample was made of blood, either unsorted or a sorted T cell fraction (not recorded which). These receptor sequences come from a female donor with ankylosing spondylitis or in good health (not recorded which). Each CDR3 is given with its conserved first and last residue. The D gene is left open where the match is weak. Clone size is shown for a subset of rows, as once, few, many or a class of expanded clone.

V gene	J gene	D gene	clone size	CDR3 DNA	CDR3 protein
TRBV2	TRBJ1-5	NA	many	TGTGCCAGCAGTGTGTCGGGCTTGTTCCAGCCCCAGCATTTT	CASSVSGLFQPQHF
TRBV6-1	TRBJ1-2	TRBD1	many	TGTGCCAGCAGTCCAACCGGGACAGGGGGCTTCGATGGCTACACCTTC	CASSPTGTGGFDGYTF
TRBV7-2	TRBJ1-1	NA	many	TGTGCCAGCAGCTTAGCAGGCAGGGGTACTGAAGCTTTCTTT	CASSLAGRGTEAFF
TRBV7-9	TRBJ2-7	NA	many	TGTGCCAGCAGCCTAAGGGAGTACTTC	CASSLREYF
TRBV19	TRBJ1-1	NA	many	TGTGCCAGTAGTATTTGGGTAAACACTGAAGCTTTCTTT	CASSIWVNTEAFF
TRBV5-6	TRBJ1-2	TRBD1	many	TGTGCCAGCAGCTCGGGACAGAAAGCGAGCTACTATGGCTACACCTTC	CASSSGQKASYYGYTF
TRBV6-4	TRBJ2-1	NA	many	TGTGCCAGCAGTGACTCCGCCCGGGGCTGGGGTGAGCAGTTCTTC	CASSDSARGWGEQFF
TRBV7-6	TRBJ2-7	NA	many	TGTGCCAGCAGCTTACTACAGGGCTTAAGCTCCTACGAGCAGTACTTC	CASSLLQGLSSYEQYF
TRBV20-1	TRBJ2-1	NA	many	TGCAGTGCTAGAGATCATGTGGGGGTTTTCAATTTTTACAATGAGCAGTTCTTC	CSARDHVGVFNFYNEQFF
TRBV29-1	TRBJ2-3	TRBD1	many	TGCAGCTCCGGACAGGGCACAGATACGCAGTATTTT	CSSGQGTDTQYF
TRBV20-1	TRBJ2-4	NA	many	TGCAGTGCTGGGAGCCACGTCGAAAACATTCAGTACTTC	CSAGSHVENIQYF
TRBV29-1	TRBJ2-2	TRBD1	many	TGCAGCGTTTATCGGGACAGGACCGGGGAGCTGTTTTTT	CSVYRDRTGELFF
TRBV5-1	TRBJ1-2	NA	many	TGCGCCAGCAGCTTGGAAGGGGCCACTAACTATGGCTACACCTTC	CASSLEGATNYGYTF
TRBV7-2	TRBJ2-3	TRBD1	many	TGTGCCAGCAGCTCCTCGAGAGGGGGCTTGACAGATACGCAGTATTTT	CASSSSRGGLTDTQYF
TRBV3-1	TRBJ1-1	NA	many	TGTGCCAGCAGCCAAGTGTTCTGGGGCGCAAACACTGAAGCTTTCTTT	CASSQVFWGANTEAFF
TRBV7-3	TRBJ1-2	NA	many	TGTGCCAGCAGCTCTTTCGTCCGGACAGATACGTATGGCTACACCTTC	CASSSFVRTDTYGYTF
TRBV12-3/TRBV12-4	TRBJ1-2	TRBD1	many	TGTGCCAGCAGTCCAGGACAGGGTAACTATGGCTACACCTTC	CASSPGQGNYGYTF
TRBV30	TRBJ1-1	NA	few	TGTGCCTGGAGTCCGCTGACCCCTCAGGGGACTGAAGCTTTCTTT	CAWSPLTPQGTEAFF
TRBV5-1	TRBJ2-3	TRBD2	few	TGCGCCAGCAAAATCGTGGCGGGGGTTGGTCTCGGGGATACGCAGTATTTT	CASKIVAGVGLGDTQYF
TRBV25-1	TRBJ2-5	NA	many	TGTGCCAGCAGTGATGTCGGGGGACACCGCCAAGAGACCCAGTACTTC	CASSDVGGHRQETQYF
TRBV19	TRBJ1-1	NA	NA	TGTGCCAGTACTCCCCAGGGTTGGAGGGCTGAAGCTTTCTTT	CASTPQGWRAEAFF
TRBV18	TRBJ1-4	NA	few	TGTGCCAGCTCACCAGCAGGGATGAGTGAAAAACTGTTTTTT	CASSPAGMSEKLFF
TRBV12-3/TRBV12-4	TRBJ2-2	NA	many	TGTGCCAGCAGTTTAGTTCCCCTCCCCCAGGGAACCACCGGGGAGCTGTTTTTT	CASSLVPLPQGTTGELFF
TRBV15	TRBJ2-3	NA	many	TGTGCCACCAGCCACGCCAGTTTGCTCCATAGCACAGATACGCAGTATTTT	CATSHASLLHSTDTQYF
TRBV12-3/TRBV12-4	TRBJ1-2	NA	many	TGTGCCAGCAGTTTACCGGAAAACTATGGCTACACCTTC	CASSLPENYGYTF
TRBV5-1	TRBJ1-1	TRBD1	many	TGCGCCAGCAGCTTGGACAGGGGGCGATACACTGAAGCTTTCTTT	CASSLDRGRYTEAFF
TRBV7-9	TRBJ1-2	TRBD1	NA	TGTGCCAGCAGACCTGACAGGGGATTGAGAAAAGCAGATGGCTACACCTTC	CASRPDRGLRKADGYTF
TRBV27	TRBJ1-2	NA	many	TGTGCCAGCAGTCGCGGGGGGGGAAACTATGGCTACACCTTC	CASSRGGGNYGYTF
TRBV7-6	TRBJ1-6	NA	many	TGTGCCAGCAGCTCCAAGGGGGAATCTCCCCTCCACTTT	CASSSKGESPLHF
TRBV5-1	TRBJ1-2	NA	many	TGCGCCAGCAAAAACGCAGGGTTGGATGGCTACACCTTC	CASKNAGLDGYTF
TRBV12-3/TRBV12-4	TRBJ2-1	TRBD1	many	TGTGCCAGCAGCCTGGACAGGCCGCACGATGAGCAGTTCTTC	CASSLDRPHDEQFF
TRBV5-1	TRBJ1-6	TRBD1	many	TGCGCCAGCAGCAGGTCGACAGGGTCAAGGGATTCACCCCTCCACTTT	CASSRSTGSRDSPLHF
TRBV12-3/TRBV12-4	TRBJ1-1	TRBD1	NA	TGTGCCAGCAGTCCAGAGGGGACAGGGTACACTGAAGCTTTCTTT	CASSPEGTGYTEAFF
TRBV4-1	TRBJ1-1	NA	many	TGCGCCAGCAGCCAAGAGGCGGCGAACACTGAAGCTTTCTTT	CASSQEAANTEAFF
TRBV7-9	TRBJ1-4	NA	many	TGTGCCAGCAGCTTGACGACAACGGGTGAAAAACTGTTTTTT	CASSLTTTGEKLFF
TRBV28	TRBJ2-7	TRBD1	many	TGTGCCAGCAGTATCTGGACAGGGGACGTCTTGGTTTGGTACGAGCAGTACTTC	CASSIWTGDVLVWYEQYF
TRBV12-3/TRBV12-4	TRBJ2-5	NA	NA	TGTGCCAGCAGTCCGACCGGACAAGGTGGGGAGACCCAGTACTTC	CASSPTGQGGETQYF
TRBV6-1	TRBJ1-6	TRBD1	many	TGTGCCAGCATGTGGCAGGGGGGTTCACCCCTCCACTTT	CASMWQGGSPLHF
TRBV5-1	TRBJ2-7	NA	many	TGCGCCAGCAGCTTGACGGAGAGGAGCTCCTACGAGCAGTACTTC	CASSLTERSSYEQYF
TRBV18	TRBJ2-7	TRBD1	few	TGTGCCAGCTCATCGCGGACAGGCAACTCCTACGAGCAGTACTTC	CASSSRTGNSYEQYF
TRBV18	TRBJ1-5	NA	few	TGTGCCAGCTCCCCAGGGTTGGGGACCCAGCCCCAGCATTTT	CASSPGLGTQPQHF
TRBV7-2	TRBJ1-2	TRBD1	many	TGTGCCAGCACCGCCGACAGGGTATCCGCTGGCTACACCTTC	CASTADRVSAGYTF
TRBV5-1	TRBJ2-1	NA	many	TGCGCCAGCAGCCTGTATCTGGGGAATGAGCAGTTCTTC	CASSLYLGNEQFF
TRBV7-8	TRBJ1-1	NA	once	TGTGCCAGCAGCTTACGAAACACTGAAACTTTCTTT	CASSLRNTETFF
TRBV6-1	TRBJ2-2	NA	many	TGTGCCAGCAGAACCGGGACGGAGAACACCGGGGAGCTGTTTTTT	CASRTGTENTGELFF
TRBV14	TRBJ2-7	NA	NA	TGTGCCAGCAGCCAAGACCCTTACGAGCAGTACTTC	CASSQDPYEQYF
TRBV29-1	TRBJ2-1	TRBD2	many	TGCAGCGCCGAGGTGACTAGCGGGGTAGATGAGCAGTTCTTC	CSAEVTSGVDEQFF
TRBV28	TRBJ1-6	NA	few	TGTGCCAGCACCCCCTCGGGGGGAGTGGGAGGACCCCTCCACTTT	CASTPSGGVGGPLHF
TRBV27	TRBJ2-2	NA	many	TGTGCCAGCAGTTTGAACATGTTTGGCGGGGAGCTGTTTTTT	CASSLNMFGGELFF